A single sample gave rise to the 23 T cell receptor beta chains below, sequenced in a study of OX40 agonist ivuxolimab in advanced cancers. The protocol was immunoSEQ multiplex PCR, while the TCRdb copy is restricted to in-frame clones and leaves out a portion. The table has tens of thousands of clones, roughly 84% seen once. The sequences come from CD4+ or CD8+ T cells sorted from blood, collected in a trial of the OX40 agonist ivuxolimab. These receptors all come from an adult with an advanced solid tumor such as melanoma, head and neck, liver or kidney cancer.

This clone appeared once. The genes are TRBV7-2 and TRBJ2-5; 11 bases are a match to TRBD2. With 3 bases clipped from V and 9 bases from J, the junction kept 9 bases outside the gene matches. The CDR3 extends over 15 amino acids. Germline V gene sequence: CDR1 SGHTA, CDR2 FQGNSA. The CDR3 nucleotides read TGTGCCAGCAGCTTGGACCTAGCGGGAGGAGTGGCCCAGTACTTC. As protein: CASSLDLAGGVAQYF.

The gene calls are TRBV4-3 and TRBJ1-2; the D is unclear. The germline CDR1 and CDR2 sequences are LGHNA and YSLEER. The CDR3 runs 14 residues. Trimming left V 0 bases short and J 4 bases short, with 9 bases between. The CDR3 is CASSQDRGSYGYTF. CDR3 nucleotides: TGCGCCAGCAGCCAAGATAGAGGGTCCTATGGCTACACCTTC.

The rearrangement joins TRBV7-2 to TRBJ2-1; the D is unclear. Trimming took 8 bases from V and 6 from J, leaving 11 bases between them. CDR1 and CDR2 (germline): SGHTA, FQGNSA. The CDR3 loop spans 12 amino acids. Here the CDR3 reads CASGRDGNEQFF. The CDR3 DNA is TGTGCCAGCGGCCGCGACGGCAATGAGCAGTTCTTC. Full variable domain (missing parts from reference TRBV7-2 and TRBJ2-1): GAGVSQSPSNKVTEKGKDVELRCDPISGHTALYWYRQSLGQGLEFLIYFQGNSAPDKSGLPSDRFSAERTGGSVSTLTIQRTQQEDSAVYLCASGRDGNEQFFGPGTRLTVL.

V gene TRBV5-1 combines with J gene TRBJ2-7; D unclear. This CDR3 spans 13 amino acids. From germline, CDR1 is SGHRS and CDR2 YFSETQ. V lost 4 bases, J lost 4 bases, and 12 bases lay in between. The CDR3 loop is CASSPTFNYEQYF. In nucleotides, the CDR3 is TGCGCCAGCAGCCCAACGTTCAATTACGAGCAGTACTTC.

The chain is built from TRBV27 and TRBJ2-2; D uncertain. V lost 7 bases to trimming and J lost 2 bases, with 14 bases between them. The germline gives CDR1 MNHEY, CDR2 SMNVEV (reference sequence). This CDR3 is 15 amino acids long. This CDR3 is CASMRWGSNTGELFF. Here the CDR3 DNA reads TGTGCCAGCATGAGATGGGGATCCAACACCGGGGAGCTGTTTTTT.

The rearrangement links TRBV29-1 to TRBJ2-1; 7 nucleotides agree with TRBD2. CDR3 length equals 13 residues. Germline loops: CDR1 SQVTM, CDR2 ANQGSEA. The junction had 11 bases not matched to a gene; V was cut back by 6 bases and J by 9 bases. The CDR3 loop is CSVGRSSGTEQFF. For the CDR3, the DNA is TGCAGCGTCGGAAGGTCTAGCGGCACTGAGCAGTTCTTC.

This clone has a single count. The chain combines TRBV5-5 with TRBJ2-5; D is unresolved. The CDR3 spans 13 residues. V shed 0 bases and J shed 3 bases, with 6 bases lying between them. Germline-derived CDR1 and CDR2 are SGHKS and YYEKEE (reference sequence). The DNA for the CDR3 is TGTGCCAGCAGCTTGGGGATAAAAGAGACCCAGTACTTC. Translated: CASSLGIKETQYF.

The DNA of the CDR3 is TGTGCCAGCAGCTTGGTCGAGACCCGAAGATATGGCTACACCTTC. It yields the protein CASSLVETRRYGYTF. The chain carries TRBV5-6 and TRBJ1-2; D gene unclear. Trimming stripped 0 bases from V and 5 bases from J, with 14 bases between. This CDR3 is built from 15 residues. The germline V gene has CDR1 SGHDT and CDR2 YYEEEE.

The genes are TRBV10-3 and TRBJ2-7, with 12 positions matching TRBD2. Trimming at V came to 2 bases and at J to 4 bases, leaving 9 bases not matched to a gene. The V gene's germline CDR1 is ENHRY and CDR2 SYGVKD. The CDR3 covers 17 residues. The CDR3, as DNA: TGTGCCATCAGTGAGCCTATAGGACTAGCGGGACGGTACGAGCAGTACTTC. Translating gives CAISEPIGLAGRYEQYF.

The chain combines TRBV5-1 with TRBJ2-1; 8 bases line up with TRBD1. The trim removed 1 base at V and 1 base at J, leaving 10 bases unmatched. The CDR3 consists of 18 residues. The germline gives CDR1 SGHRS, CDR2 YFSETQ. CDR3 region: CASSLYGQGGNSYNEQFF. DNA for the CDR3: TGCGCCAGCAGCTTGTACGGACAGGGTGGAAATTCCTACAATGAGCAGTTCTTC.

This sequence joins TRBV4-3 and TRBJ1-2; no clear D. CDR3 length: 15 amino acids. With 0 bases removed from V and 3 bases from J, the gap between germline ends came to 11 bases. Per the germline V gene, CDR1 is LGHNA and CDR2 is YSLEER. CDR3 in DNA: TGCGCCAGCAGCCAAGATAGGGTGCCGGACTATGGCTACACCTTC. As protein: CASSQDRVPDYGYTF.

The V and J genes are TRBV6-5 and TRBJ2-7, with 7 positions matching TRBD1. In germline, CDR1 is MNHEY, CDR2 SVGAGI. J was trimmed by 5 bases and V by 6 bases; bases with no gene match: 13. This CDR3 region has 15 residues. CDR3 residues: CASRKTGAGFHEQYF. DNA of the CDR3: TGTGCCAGCAGAAAAACAGGGGCAGGCTTTCACGAGCAGTACTTC.

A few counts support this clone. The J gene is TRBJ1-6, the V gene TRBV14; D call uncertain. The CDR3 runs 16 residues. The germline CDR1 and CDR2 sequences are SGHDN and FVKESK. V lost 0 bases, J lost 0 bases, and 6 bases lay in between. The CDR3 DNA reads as TGTGCCAGCAGCCAAGAGTTGAGCTCCTATAATTCACCCCTCCACTTT. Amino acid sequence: CASSQELSSYNSPLHF.

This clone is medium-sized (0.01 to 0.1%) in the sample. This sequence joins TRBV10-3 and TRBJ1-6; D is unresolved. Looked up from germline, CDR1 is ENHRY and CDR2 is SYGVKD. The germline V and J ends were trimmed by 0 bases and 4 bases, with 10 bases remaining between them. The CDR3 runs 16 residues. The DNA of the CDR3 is TGTGCCATCAGTGAGTCGAGCCAGATTTATAATTCACCCCTCCACTTT. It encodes CAISESSQIYNSPLHF.

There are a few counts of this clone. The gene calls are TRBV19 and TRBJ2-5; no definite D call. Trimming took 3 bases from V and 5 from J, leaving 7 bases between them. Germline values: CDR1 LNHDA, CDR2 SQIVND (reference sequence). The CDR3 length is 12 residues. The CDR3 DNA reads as TGTGCCAGTAGTATCGATGGCGAGACCCAGTACTTC. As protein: CASSIDGETQYF.

The CDR3: CAISGSGTPQLEAFF. The CDR3 DNA is TGTGCCATCAGTGGGTCAGGGACACCCCAACTTGAAGCTTTCTTT. V is TRBV10-3 and J is TRBJ1-1; tentative D call: TRBD1 (6 bases). Per germline, CDR1 ENHRY and CDR2 SYGVKD. V was trimmed by 4 bases and J by 7 bases, leaving 19 bases between them. The CDR3 loop spans 15 amino acids.

CDR3 in amino acids: CASSLAEAFF. In nucleotides, the CDR3 is TGTGCCAGCAGTTTAGCTGAAGCTTTCTTT. The chain combines TRBV27 with TRBJ1-1; D gene ambiguous. V was shortened by 2 bases and J by 6 bases, with 1 base between the two germline ends. The CDR3 runs to 10 residues. CDR1 is MNHEY and CDR2 is SMNVEV in the germline V gene (reference sequence).

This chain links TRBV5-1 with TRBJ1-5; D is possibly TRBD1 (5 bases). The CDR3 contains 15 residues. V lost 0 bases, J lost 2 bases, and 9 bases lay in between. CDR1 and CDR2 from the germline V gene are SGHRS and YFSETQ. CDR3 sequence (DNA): TGCGCCAGCAGCTTGGGCGGGACTGGCAATCAGCCCCAGCATTTT. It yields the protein CASSLGGTGNQPQHF.

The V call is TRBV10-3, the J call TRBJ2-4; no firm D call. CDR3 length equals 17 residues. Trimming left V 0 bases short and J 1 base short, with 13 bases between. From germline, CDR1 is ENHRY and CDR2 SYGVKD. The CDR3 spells CAISESGGVSAKNIQYF. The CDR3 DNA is TGTGCCATCAGTGAGTCGGGTGGGGTTAGCGCCAAAAACATTCAGTACTTC.

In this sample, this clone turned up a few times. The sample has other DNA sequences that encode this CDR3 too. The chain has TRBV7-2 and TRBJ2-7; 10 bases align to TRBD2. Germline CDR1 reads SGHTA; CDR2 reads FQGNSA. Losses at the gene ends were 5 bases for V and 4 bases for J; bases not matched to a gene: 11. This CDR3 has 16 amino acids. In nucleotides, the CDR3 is TGTGCCAGCAGCCTCGAGGGGGCTAGCGGGAGTTACGAGCAGTACTTC. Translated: CASSLEGASGSYEQYF. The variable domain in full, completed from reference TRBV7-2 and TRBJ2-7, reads GAGVSQSPSNKVTEKGKDVELRCDPISGHTALYWYRQSLGQGLEFLIYFQGNSAPDKSGLPSDRFSAERTGGSVSTLTIQRTQQEDSAVYLCASSLEGASGSYEQYFGPGTRLTVT.

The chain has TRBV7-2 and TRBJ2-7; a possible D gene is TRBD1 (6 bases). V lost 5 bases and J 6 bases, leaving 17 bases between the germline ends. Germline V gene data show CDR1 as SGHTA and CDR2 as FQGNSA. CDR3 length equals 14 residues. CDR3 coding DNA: TGTGCCAGCAGCCCAACAGGGTCCCCCTCCGAGCAGTACTTC. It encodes CASSPTGSPSEQYF.

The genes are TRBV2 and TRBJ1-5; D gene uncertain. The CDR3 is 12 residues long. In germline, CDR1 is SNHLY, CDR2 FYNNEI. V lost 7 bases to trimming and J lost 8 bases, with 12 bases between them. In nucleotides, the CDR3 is TGTGCCAGCACCGTCGGGAGGGAGCCCCAGCATTTT. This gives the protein CASTVGREPQHF.

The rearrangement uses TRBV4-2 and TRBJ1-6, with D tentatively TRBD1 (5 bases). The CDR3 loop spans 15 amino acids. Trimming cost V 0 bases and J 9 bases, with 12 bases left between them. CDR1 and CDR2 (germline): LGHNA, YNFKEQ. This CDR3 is CASSQERGIGSPLHF. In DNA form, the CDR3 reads TGTGCCAGCAGCCAAGAACGGGGCATAGGTTCACCCCTCCACTTT.